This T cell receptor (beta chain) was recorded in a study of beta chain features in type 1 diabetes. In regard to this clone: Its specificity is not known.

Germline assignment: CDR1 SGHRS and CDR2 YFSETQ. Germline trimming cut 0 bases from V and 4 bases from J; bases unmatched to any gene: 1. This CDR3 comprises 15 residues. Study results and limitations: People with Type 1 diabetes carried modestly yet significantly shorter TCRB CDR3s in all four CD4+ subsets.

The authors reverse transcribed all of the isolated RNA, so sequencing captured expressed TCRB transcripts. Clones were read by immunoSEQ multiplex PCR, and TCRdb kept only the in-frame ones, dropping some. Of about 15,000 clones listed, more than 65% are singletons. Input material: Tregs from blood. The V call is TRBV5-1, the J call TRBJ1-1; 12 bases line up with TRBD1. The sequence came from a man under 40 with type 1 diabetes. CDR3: CASSLAGQGATEAFF. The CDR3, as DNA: TGCGCCAGCAGCTTGGCGGGACAGGGGGCCACTGAAGCTTTCTTT.